The 7 T cell receptor beta chains reported below all come from one sample, sequenced in a study of shared clonotypes between healthy human individuals. Only in-frame clones appear in the TCRdb table, and some are missing; sequencing was by immunoSEQ multiplex PCR. The data show about 1 million clones, under 80% seen once. Sequencing used memory CD4+ T cells sorted from blood. Subset specified: CD45RA-negative fraction. Receptors originate from a man younger than 30 in good health.

This chain uses TRBV11-2 with TRBJ1-6; weak D call: TRBD1 (5 bases). Germline loops: CDR1 SGHAT, CDR2 FQNNGV. The V end lost 1 base, the J end lost 14 bases, and 18 bases lay between the germline ends. The CDR3 sequence is 15 residues long. CDR3 in amino acids: CASSLGGRELRSLHF. The CDR3 bases are TGTGCCAGCAGCTTAGGGGGCAGGGAATTAAGGTCCCTCCACTTT. The full variable domain, in which reference TRBV11-2 and TRBJ1-6 provide the parts outside the CDR3, is EAGVAQSPRYKIIEKRQSVAFWCNPISGHATLYWYQQILGQGPKLLIQFQNNGVVDDSQLPKDRFSAERLKGVDSTLKIQPAKLEDSAVYLCASSLGGRELRSLHFGNGTRLTVT.

This rearrangement joins TRBV30 to TRBJ2-4, with TRBD1 matching 10 bases. V shed 2 bases, J shed 9 bases, and the junction held 7 bases outside the gene matches. Germline loops: CDR1 GTSNPN, CDR2 SVGIG (reference sequence). CDR3 length: 14 amino acids. The CDR3 spells CAWSRTGGSGIQYF. DNA for the CDR3: TGTGCCTGGAGTAGGACAGGGGGTTCCGGCATTCAGTACTTC. Supplemented by reference TRBV30 and TRBJ2-4, the full variable domain reads SQTIHQWPATLVQPVGSPLSLECTVEGTSNPNLYWYRQAAGRGLQLLFYSVGIGQISSEVPQNLSASRPQDRQFILSSKKLLLSDSGFYLCAWSRTGGSGIQYFGAGTRLSVL.

The chain combines TRBV18 with TRBJ1-5, with TRBD1 as a possible D gene (5 bases). Germline loops: CDR1 KGHSH, CDR2 LQKENI. Trimming pared 5 bases from V and 5 bases from J, leaving 10 bases between. This CDR3 has 13 amino acids. CDR3 amino acids: CASSGGMDQPQHF. The DNA for the CDR3 is TGTGCCAGCTCAGGGGGGATGGATCAGCCCCAGCATTTT.

The chain uses TRBV4-1 and TRBJ1-3; D gene uncertain. CDR1 is MGHRA, CDR2 YSYEKL, per germline. CDR3 length: 21 residues. With 0 bases removed from V and 1 base from J, the gap between germline ends came to 25 bases. The CDR3 DNA sequence: TGCGCCAGCAGCCAAGATTTGGGTCAGCCCCCATTCATTACTTCTGGAAACACCATATATTTT. This gives the protein CASSQDLGQPPFITSGNTIYF.

The CDR3 here is CASSPRDDGYTF. The DNA for the CDR3 is TGTGCCAGCTCACCCCGAGACGATGGCTACACCTTC. The rearrangement links TRBV18 to TRBJ1-2; no firm D call. The CDR3 covers 12 residues. Germline V gene lookup returns CDR1 KGHSH and CDR2 LQKENI. V was shortened by 3 bases and J by 6 bases, with 8 bases between the two germline ends. Drawing the rest from reference TRBV18 and TRBJ1-2, the complete variable domain is NAGVMQNPRHLVRRRGQEARLRCSPMKGHSHVYWYRQLPEEGLKFMVYLQKENIIDESGMPKERFSAEFPKEGPSILRIQQVVRGDSAAYFCASSPRDDGYTFGSGTRLTVV.

As for this clone: One junction end disagrees with the germline gene, perhaps due to a read error. The sample carries other DNA sequences with the same CDR3. The J gene is TRBJ1-5, the V gene TRBV7-7; TRBD1 matches 7 bases. The CDR3 loop spans 13 amino acids. The germline CDR1 and CDR2 sequences are SSHAT and FNYEAQ (reference sequence). The CDR3 protein is CASSLDRDQPQHF. Here the CDR3 DNA reads TGTGCTAGCAGCCTCGACAGGGATCAGCCCCAGCATTTT. The full variable domain, in which reference TRBV7-7 and TRBJ1-5 provide the parts outside the CDR3, is GAGVSQSPRYKVTKRGQDVTLRCDPISSHATLYWYQQALGQGPEFLTYFNYEAQPDKSGLPSDRFSAERPEGSISTLTIQRTEQRDSAMYRCASSLDRDQPQHFGDGTRLSIL.

The genes are TRBV7-2 and TRBJ2-7; D remains unclear. This CDR3 region has 14 residues. The V end was cut by 5 bases, the J end by 5 bases, with 16 bases between. CDR1 is SGHTA, CDR2 FQGNSA, per germline. The CDR3 region is CASSPSPTANEQYF. CDR3 coding DNA: TGTGCCAGCAGCCCCAGCCCGACTGCCAACGAGCAGTACTTC.